The 27 T cell receptor beta chains given below trace back to one sample, sequenced in a study of cytomegalovirus exposure and HLA in healthy donors. 60 Vbeta and 13 Jbeta primers were used in PCR. Libraries were prepared by immunoSEQ multiplex PCR; TCRdb keeps only in-frame clonotypes and omits some of them. Its listing shows roughly 80,000 clones. Material for sequencing was PBMCs. The receptors derive from a man between 50 and 59 years old in good health and CMV-seropositive.

V usage is TRBV28 and J usage is TRBJ2-5, with TRBD1 matching over 8 bases. The CDR3 sequence is 15 residues long. From germline, CDR1 is MDHEN and CDR2 SYDVKM. The V and J ends lost 5 bases and 0 bases, in that order; junction bases with no gene match: 5. CDR3 loop: CASSGGTGHQETQYF. CDR3 DNA: TGTGCCAGCAGTGGTGGGACAGGCCACCAAGAGACCCAGTACTTC.

The gene calls are TRBV5-1 and TRBJ2-1, with 9 positions matching TRBD1. J lost 6 bases, V lost 4 bases, and 11 bases had no gene match. Germline CDR1 SGHRS, CDR2 YFSETQ. The CDR3 is 16 residues long. The CDR3 bases are TGCGCCAGCAGCCTGGTCGGGACAGGGCATACCAATGAGCAGTTCTTC. Protein product: CASSLVGTGHTNEQFF. The full variable domain, with the rest looked up from reference TRBV5-1 and TRBJ2-1, is KAGVTQTPRYLIKTRGQQVTLSCSPISGHRSVSWYQQTPGQGLQFLFEYFSETQRNKGNFPGRFSGRQFSNSRSEMNVSTLELGDSALYLCASSLVGTGHTNEQFFGPGTRLTVL.

The chain joins TRBV29-1 to TRBJ2-2; the match to TRBD2 covers 9 bases. The CDR3 length is 16 residues. Trimming at V came to 0 bases and at J to 4 bases, leaving 6 bases not matched to a gene. Germline values: CDR1 SQVTM, CDR2 ANQGSEA. The CDR3 loop reads CSVEEVAGVGTGELFF. The CDR3, as DNA: TGCAGCGTTGAAGAAGTAGCGGGAGTGGGCACCGGGGAGCTGTTTTTT.

CDR3 nucleotides: TGTGCTAGTGGTTACGTAGCGGGAGGGCCAAGAGAGGGCGAGCAGTACTTC. Translated: CASGYVAGGPREGEQYF. The chain carries TRBV12-5 and TRBJ2-7, with 11 bases fitting TRBD2. Trimming cost V 4 bases and J 6 bases; bases outside gene matches: 14. Germline V gene lookup returns CDR1 LGHNT and CDR2 FRNRAP. The CDR3 runs to 17 residues. The whole variable domain, filled in from reference TRBV12-5 and TRBJ2-7, reads DARVTQTPRHKVTEMGQEVTMRCQPILGHNTVFWYRQTMMQGLELLAYFRNRAPLDDSGMPKDRFSAEMPDATLATLKIQPSEPRDSAVYFCASGYVAGGPREGEQYFGPGTRLTVT.

The rearrangement joins TRBV25-1 to TRBJ1-1; weak D call: TRBD1 (5 bases). V lost 1 base to trimming and J lost 5 bases, with 14 bases between them. This CDR3 is 15 amino acids long. From germline, CDR1 is MGHDK and CDR2 SYGVNS. CDR3 sequence reads: CASSEWGGDGTEAFF. DNA for the CDR3: TGTGCCAGCAGTGAATGGGGGGGGGATGGGACTGAAGCTTTCTTT.

This sequence joins TRBV27 and TRBJ2-7; 7 bases match TRBD1. V shed 7 bases and J 2 bases; nucleotides not matched to a gene: 5. This CDR3 contains 13 residues. Germline loops: CDR1 MNHEY, CDR2 SMNVEV (reference sequence). The CDR3 DNA reads TGTGCCAGCAAGGGGGACAGCGCCTACGAGCAGTACTTC. This sequence encodes CASKGDSAYEQYF.

This chain links TRBV5-1 with TRBJ2-7; TRBD2 might be the D (5 bases). This CDR3 contains 14 residues. Germline CDR1 is SGHRS and CDR2 is YFSETQ. V lost 4 bases, J lost 5 bases, and 16 bases lay in between. CDR3 DNA sequence: TGCGCCAGCAGCGCGGACTGGGTGGGGAACGAGCAGTACTTC. Translating gives CASSADWVGNEQYF.

This chain's CDR3 is CASSPRGGLPGYTF. The CDR3 DNA reads TGTGCCAGCAGCCCTCGGGGGGGACTGCCAGGCTACACCTTC. The chain uses TRBV5-4 and TRBJ1-2, with a weak D call TRBD1 (5 bases). V was trimmed by 4 bases and J by 8 bases, leaving 18 bases between them. The CDR3 is 14 residues long. Germline assignment: CDR1 SGHNT and CDR2 YYREEE (reference sequence).

The rearrangement joins TRBV9 to TRBJ1-1, with D possibly being TRBD1 (5 bases). Germline V gene sequence: CDR1 SGDLS, CDR2 YYNGEE. There are 14 residues in the CDR3. Trimming left V 3 bases short and J 5 bases short, with 14 bases between. DNA of the CDR3: TGTGCCAGCAGCGGGCAGGGTAGTAGGACTGAAGCTTTCTTT. This sequence encodes CASSGQGSRTEAFF. Full variable domain (missing parts from reference TRBV9 and TRBJ1-1): DSGVTQTPKHLITATGQRVTLRCSPRSGDLSVYWYQQSLDQGLQFLIQYYNGEERAKGNILERFSAQQFPDLHSELNLSSLELGDSALYFCASSGQGSRTEAFFGQGTRLTVV.

V gene TRBV18 combines with J gene TRBJ1-5, with no clear D. Trimming cost V 3 bases and J 0 bases, with 12 bases left between them. Germline lookup yields CDR1 KGHSH and CDR2 LQKENI. The CDR3 covers 16 residues. The DNA for the CDR3 is TGTGCCAGCTCACCCATGGGCCCCGGTAGCAATCAGCCCCAGCATTTT. The encoded protein is CASSPMGPGSNQPQHF.

The rearrangement uses TRBV29-1 and TRBJ1-1; D remains unclear. Germline V gives CDR1 SQVTM, CDR2 ANQGSEA. The CDR3 runs to 17 residues. Trimming shortened V by 4 bases and J by 5 bases, and 26 bases separated the two germline ends. In nucleotides, the CDR3 is TGCAGCGTTGGAGGACTCCCGACCCTAAATAAATTAACTGAAGCTTTCTTT. Protein sequence: CSVGGLPTLNKLTEAFF.

This chain joins TRBV5-5 and TRBJ1-1; 7 positions agree with TRBD1. V dropped 2 bases and J dropped 1; count of bases not matched to a gene: 2. The CDR3 contains 14 residues. CDR1 SGHKS and CDR2 YYEKEE come from the germline V gene (reference sequence). CDR3 DNA sequence: TGTGCCAGCAGCTTAGGGACAGCGAACACTGAAGCTTTCTTT. This gives the protein CASSLGTANTEAFF.

The chain is built from TRBV6-4 and TRBJ2-5; D not resolved. Germline CDR1 MRHNA, CDR2 SNTAGT. Trimming removed 4 bases at V and 3 bases at J, with 3 bases between. CDR3 size: 11 residues. CDR3 loop: CASSVKETQYF. The CDR3 nucleotides read TGTGCCAGCAGTGTTAAAGAGACCCAGTACTTC.

This chain connects TRBV2 to TRBJ1-1, with 10 nucleotides matching TRBD1. The CDR3 spans 15 residues. CDR1 is SNHLY, CDR2 FYNNEI, per germline. With 6 bases clipped from V and 2 bases from J, the junction kept 6 bases outside the gene matches. Here the CDR3 reads CASRNGDRGNTEAFF. CDR3 bases: TGTGCCAGCAGGAATGGGGACAGGGGAAACACTGAAGCTTTCTTT.

The CDR3 coding sequence is TGTGCCAGCAGGGGGGGGACTAGCGGGGGGGAGACCCAGTACTTC. Translated, it gives CASRGGTSGGETQYF. The chain is built from TRBV6-5 and TRBJ2-5; 15 positions agree with TRBD2. V lost 6 bases to trimming and J lost 5 bases; unmatched junction nucleotides: 4. Germline V gene sequence: CDR1 MNHEY, CDR2 SVGAGI. This CDR3 is 15 amino acids long.

The gene calls are TRBV9 and TRBJ1-1, with a weak D call TRBD1 (5 bases). V lost 4 bases, J lost 3 bases, and 19 bases lay in between. Germline lookup yields CDR1 SGDLS and CDR2 YYNGEE. The CDR3 has 16 amino acids. CDR3 loop: CASSSNKMAGDTEAFF. The DNA of the CDR3 is TGTGCCAGCAGCTCTAACAAGATGGCGGGGGACACTGAAGCTTTCTTT.

The chain employs TRBV5-5 and TRBJ1-3, with TRBD1 matching 8 bases. With V trimmed by 4 bases and J by 2 bases, 8 bases remained unmatched. The CDR3 runs to 16 residues. From germline, CDR1 is SGHKS and CDR2 YYEKEE (reference sequence). The DNA for the CDR3 is TGTGCCAGCAGCATAGACCCGGGACAGGCTGGAAACACCATATATTTT. Protein product: CASSIDPGQAGNTIYF.

This chain uses TRBV7-2 with TRBJ1-4; 8 nucleotides agree with TRBD1. Germline V gene data show CDR1 as SGHTA and CDR2 as FQGNSA. This CDR3 comprises 16 residues. The V and J ends lost 1 base and 7 bases, in that order; junction bases with no gene match: 8. In DNA form, the CDR3 reads TGTGCCAGCAGCTTAGAGACAGGGGCTCTCCTTGAAAAACTGTTTTTT. This translates into CASSLETGALLEKLFF.

This rearrangement joins TRBV5-8 to TRBJ1-1; possibly TRBD1 for D (5 bases). Trimming pared 4 bases from V and 6 bases from J, leaving 16 bases between. Looked up from germline, CDR1 is SGHTS and CDR2 is YDEGEE. The CDR3 is made up of 14 amino acids. CDR3 nucleotides: TGTGCCAGCAGCCCCGGGTCAGGGTACGCTGAAGCTTTCTTT. Translating gives CASSPGSGYAEAFF.

This rearrangement joins TRBV7-2 to TRBJ1-2; a weak D match, TRBD1 (5 bases). CDR1 and CDR2 from the germline V gene are SGHTA and FQGNSA. The ends were cut back, 2 bases at V and 0 bases at J, with 10 bases in the middle. This CDR3 is 15 amino acids long. This CDR3 reads CASSLQGTSNYGYTF. The CDR3 DNA sequence: TGTGCCAGCAGCTTACAGGGAACTTCTAACTATGGCTACACCTTC.

The chain combines TRBV2 with TRBJ1-2, with 8 nucleotides matching TRBD1. J was trimmed by 7 bases and V by 7 bases; bases with no gene match: 8. This CDR3 is 13 amino acids long. Germline CDR1 and CDR2: SNHLY and FYNNEI. CDR3 loop: CASTLDREGGYTF. The CDR3 DNA follows: TGTGCCAGCACCCTGGACAGGGAGGGTGGCTACACCTTC.

This chain connects TRBV28 to TRBJ2-1; D remains ambiguous. Germline CDR1 is MDHEN and CDR2 is SYDVKM. CDR3 size: 12 residues. The V end was cut by 8 bases, the J end by 6 bases, with 11 bases between. As DNA, the CDR3 is TGTGCCAGCGGTCTAGGTGGCAATGAGCAGTTCTTC. Protein: CASGLGGNEQFF. Full variable domain (outside the CDR3, taken from reference TRBV28 and TRBJ2-1): DVKVTQSSRYLVKRTGEKVFLECVQDMDHENMFWYRQDPGLGLRLIYFSYDVKMKEKGDIPEGYSVSREKKERFSLILESASTNQTSMYLCASGLGGNEQFFGPGTRLTVL.

The V and J genes are TRBV30 and TRBJ2-5; 9 bases agree with TRBD2. The CDR3 has 16 residues. Germline-derived CDR1 and CDR2 are GTSNPN and SVGIG (reference sequence). V dropped 3 bases and J dropped 5; count of bases not matched to a gene: 13. CDR3 sequence reads: CAWSGDVAGARETQYF. In nucleotides, the CDR3 is TGTGCCTGGAGCGGGGATGTAGCGGGGGCCCGGGAGACCCAGTACTTC.

This rearrangement joins TRBV6-5 to TRBJ2-3; D gene ambiguous. The germline gives CDR1 MNHEY, CDR2 SVGAGI. The CDR3 runs 12 residues. Trimming stripped 4 bases from V and 6 bases from J, with 8 bases between. The CDR3: CASSSTGDTQYF. In nucleotides, the CDR3 is TGTGCCAGCAGTTCGACTGGCGATACGCAGTATTTT.

The chain uses TRBV5-6 and TRBJ2-7; 8 bases are a match to TRBD2. From germline, CDR1 is SGHDT and CDR2 YYEEEE. This CDR3 spans 13 amino acids. With V trimmed by 4 bases and J by 3 bases, 3 bases remained unmatched. CDR3 sequence reads: CASSPGGSYEQYV. The CDR3 coding sequence is TGTGCCAGCAGCCCGGGGGGGAGCTACGAGCAGTACGTC.

With regard to this clone: Other DNA sequences of this sample code for an identical CDR3. The chain employs TRBV19 and TRBJ2-3; 7 nucleotides align to TRBD2. The V gene's germline CDR1 is LNHDA and CDR2 SQIVND (reference sequence). The CDR3 is 18 residues long. DNA for the CDR3: TGTGCACACAGCAAGTTGGAGGGTCTAGCGGTTAGCACAGATACGCAGTATTTT. It translates to CAHSKLEGLAVSTDTQYF.

V gene TRBV18 combines with J gene TRBJ1-1; 9 bases are a match to TRBD1. V was clipped by 3 bases and J by 2 bases; unmatched bases: 4. The CDR3 contains 15 residues. Germline CDR1 KGHSH, CDR2 LQKENI. The CDR3 is CASSPGQGGNTEAFF. In DNA form, the CDR3 reads TGTGCCAGCTCACCGGGACAGGGTGGCAACACTGAAGCTTTCTTT.